This TCR beta chain was identified in a study of cytotoxic CD8 clonotypes in ibrutinib-treated CLL. Study context: Researchers reported over nine relapsed/refractory and about 15 treatment-naive patients, roughly 17 of them IGHV unmutated. Study-level findings and limits: On treatment, the uncommon public clonotypes contracted or remained stable.

V gave up 0 bases and J gave up 0 bases; unmatched junction bases: 15. This CDR3 has 19 amino acids. The germline CDR1 and CDR2 sequences are SGDLS and YYNGEE. This table comes from immunoSEQ multiplex PCR, and its TCRdb copy is limited to in-frame clones, with some not included. The table has approximately 190,000 clones, 79% seen once. For this clone: Its specificity is unknown.

This clonotype was obtained from a human donor with chronic lymphocytic leukemia. Sequences were derived from PBMCs, sampled after 12 months of ibrutinib treatment. This chain links TRBV9 with TRBJ2-7, with 7 bases matching TRBD2. The CDR3 loop is CASSVGIGEPSGDSYEQYF. DNA for the CDR3: TGTGCCAGCAGCGTAGGGATTGGTGAGCCTAGCGGTGACTCCTACGAGCAGTACTTC.